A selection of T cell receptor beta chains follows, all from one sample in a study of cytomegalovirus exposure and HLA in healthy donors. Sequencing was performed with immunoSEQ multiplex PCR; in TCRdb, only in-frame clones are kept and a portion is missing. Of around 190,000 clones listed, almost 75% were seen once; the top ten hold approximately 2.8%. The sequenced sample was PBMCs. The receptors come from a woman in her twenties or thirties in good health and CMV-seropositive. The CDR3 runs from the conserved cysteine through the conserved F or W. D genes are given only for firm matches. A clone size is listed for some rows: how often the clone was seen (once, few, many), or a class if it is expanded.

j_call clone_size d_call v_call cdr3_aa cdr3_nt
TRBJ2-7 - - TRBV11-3 CASSTRLRADEQYF TGTGCCAGCAGCACCCGTCTCCGAGCGGACGAGCAGTACTTC
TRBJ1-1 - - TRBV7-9 CASSLRLNRVPGANTEAFF TGTGCCAGCAGCCTGAGACTGAACAGGGTCCCTGGGGCGAACACTGAAGCTTTCTTT
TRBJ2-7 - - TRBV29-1 CSVGMSSYEQYF TGCAGCGTTGGCATGAGCTCCTACGAGCAGTACTTC
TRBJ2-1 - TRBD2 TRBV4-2 CASSQDREGGPDEQFF TGTGCCAGCAGCCAAGATCGAGAGGGAGGGCCCGATGAGCAGTTCTTC
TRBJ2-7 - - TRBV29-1 CSVESGYEQYF TGCAGCGTTGAGAGCGGCTACGAGCAGTACTTC
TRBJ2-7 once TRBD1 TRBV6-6 CASSYLQGAGEQYF TGTGCCAGCAGTTACCTCCAGGGGGCTGGCGAGCAGTACTTC
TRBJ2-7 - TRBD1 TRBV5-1 CASSTTGTALALTQYF TGCGCCAGCAGCACTACCGGGACAGCCTTGGCCCTTACGCAGTACTTC
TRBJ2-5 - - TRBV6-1 CASSEAELQTQYF TGTGCCAGCAGTGAAGCCGAGCTACAGACCCAGTACTTC
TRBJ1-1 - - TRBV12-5 CASGFRGTEAFF TGTGCTAGTGGTTTCAGGGGTACTGAAGCTTTCTTT
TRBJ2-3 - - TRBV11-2 CASIHSPLAGLTDTQYF TGTGCCAGCATCCATTCCCCGTTGGCGGGACTCACAGATACGCAGTATTTT
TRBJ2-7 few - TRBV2 CASSGGGSYEQYF TGTGCCAGCAGTGGGGGCGGCTCCTACGAGCAGTACTTC
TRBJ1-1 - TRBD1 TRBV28 CASSLDRVVTEAFF TGTGCCAGCAGTCTCGACAGGGTGGTCACTGAAGCTTTCTTT
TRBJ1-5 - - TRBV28 CATIPPGPQPQHF TGTGCCACCATCCCCCCGGGTCCTCAGCCCCAGCATTTT
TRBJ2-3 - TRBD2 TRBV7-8 CASSRLAGMQDTQYF TGTGCCAGCAGCCGACTAGCGGGAATGCAAGATACGCAGTATTTT
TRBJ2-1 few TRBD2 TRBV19 CASQLAGAYNEQFF TGTGCCAGCCAACTAGCGGGAGCCTACAATGAGCAGTTCTTC
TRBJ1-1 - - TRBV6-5 CASRSTGTEAFF TGTGCCAGCAGGTCGACAGGAACTGAAGCTTTCTTT
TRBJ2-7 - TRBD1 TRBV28 CASSLYGQGYEQYF TGTGCCAGCAGTTTATATGGACAGGGGTACGAGCAGTACTTC
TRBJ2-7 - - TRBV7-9 CASSLAVREYEQYF TGTGCCAGCAGCTTAGCAGTCCGGGAATACGAGCAGTACTTC
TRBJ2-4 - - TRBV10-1 CASSERGVGKNIQYF TGCGCCAGCAGTGAGCGCGGGGTGGGCAAAAACATTCAGTACTTC
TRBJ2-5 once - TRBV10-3 CAISATTETQYF TGTGCCATCAGTGCTACTACAGAGACCCAGTACTTC
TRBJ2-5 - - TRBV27 CASSLYWTAQETQYF TGTGCCAGCAGTTTATACTGGACAGCCCAAGAGACCCAGTACTTC
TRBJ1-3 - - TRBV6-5 CASSLHPEAGGNTIYF TGTGCCAGCAGTTTACATCCTGAAGCGGGTGGAAACACCATATATTTT
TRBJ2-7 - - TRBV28 CASSYTTKAAPYEQYF TGTGCCAGCAGTTATACCACCAAAGCGGCCCCCTACGAGCAGTACTTC
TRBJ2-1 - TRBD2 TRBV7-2 CASSLLLAGGPEDNEQFF TGTGCCAGCAGCTTACTCCTAGCGGGAGGGCCGGAAGACAATGAGCAGTTCTTC
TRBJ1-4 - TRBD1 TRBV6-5 CASSSTGGVNEKLFF TGTGCCAGCAGTTCCACAGGGGGTGTTAATGAAAAACTGTTTTTT
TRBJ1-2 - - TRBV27 CASSASGQLYGYTF TGTGCCAGCAGTGCAAGCGGACAGCTGTATGGCTACACCTTC
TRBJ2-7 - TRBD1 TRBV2 CASSLTGGNNEQYF TGTGCCAGCAGTCTTACAGGGGGTAACAACGAGCAGTACTTC
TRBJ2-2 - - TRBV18 CASSPPGVGSNTGELFF TGTGCCAGCTCACCTCCAGGGGTCGGATCGAACACCGGGGAGCTGTTTTTT